This T cell receptor beta chain was identified during a study of shared clonotypes between healthy human individuals. Assay: immunoSEQ multiplex PCR; the TCRdb copy retains only in-frame clones and omits some. Among roughly 300,000 clones listed, 70% to 75% were seen once. Germline values: CDR1 MGHRA, CDR2 YSYEKL. Trimming removed 1 base from V and 2 bases from J; junction bases left unmatched: 4. CDR3 size: 15 residues. The clonotype was recovered from a man aged 30 to 39 in good health. The chain uses TRBV4-1 and TRBJ2-7; TRBD2 agrees at 8 bases. Source material: memory CD4+ T cells sorted from blood. This sample's subset: CD45RA-negative fraction. The CDR3 is CASSQGTSLAYEQYF. The CDR3 DNA is TGCGCCAGCAGCCAAGGGACTAGCCTGGCCTACGAGCAGTACTTC.